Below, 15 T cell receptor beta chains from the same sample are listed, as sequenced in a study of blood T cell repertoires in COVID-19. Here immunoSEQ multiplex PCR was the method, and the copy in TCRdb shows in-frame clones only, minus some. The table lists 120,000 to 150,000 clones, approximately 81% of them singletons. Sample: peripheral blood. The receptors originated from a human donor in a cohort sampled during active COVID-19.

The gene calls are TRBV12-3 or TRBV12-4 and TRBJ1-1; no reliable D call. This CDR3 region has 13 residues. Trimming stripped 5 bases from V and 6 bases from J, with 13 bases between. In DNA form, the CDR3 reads TGTGCCAGCAGTCCCCGGGTTGCGTCTGAAGCTTTCTTT. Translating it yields CASSPRVASEAFF.

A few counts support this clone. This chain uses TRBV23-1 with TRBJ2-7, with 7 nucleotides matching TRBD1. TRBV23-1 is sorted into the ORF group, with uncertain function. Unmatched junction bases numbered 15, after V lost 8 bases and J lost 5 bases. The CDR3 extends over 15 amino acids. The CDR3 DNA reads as TGCGCCAGCTCCCGAGGGGAGACAGGGCTCAACGAGCAGTACTTC. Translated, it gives CASSRGETGLNEQYF.

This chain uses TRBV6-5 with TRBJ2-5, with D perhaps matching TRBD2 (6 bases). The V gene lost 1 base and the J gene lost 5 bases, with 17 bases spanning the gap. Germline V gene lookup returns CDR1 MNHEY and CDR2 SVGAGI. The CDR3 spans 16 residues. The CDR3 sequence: CASSYWKGPGGETQYF. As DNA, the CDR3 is TGTGCCAGCAGTTACTGGAAGGGACCTGGGGGGGAGACCCAGTACTTC.

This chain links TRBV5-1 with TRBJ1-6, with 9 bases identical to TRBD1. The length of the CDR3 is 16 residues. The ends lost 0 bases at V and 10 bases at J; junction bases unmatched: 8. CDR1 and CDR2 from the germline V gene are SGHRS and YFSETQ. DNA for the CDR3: TGCGCCAGCAGCTTGGAGGGACAGGGTAGGCGATCACCCCTCCACTTT. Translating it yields CASSLEGQGRRSPLHF. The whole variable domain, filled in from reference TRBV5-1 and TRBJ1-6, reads KAGVTQTPRYLIKTRGQQVTLSCSPISGHRSVSWYQQTPGQGLQFLFEYFSETQRNKGNFPGRFSGRQFSNSRSEMNVSTLELGDSALYLCASSLEGQGRRSPLHFGNGTRLTVT.

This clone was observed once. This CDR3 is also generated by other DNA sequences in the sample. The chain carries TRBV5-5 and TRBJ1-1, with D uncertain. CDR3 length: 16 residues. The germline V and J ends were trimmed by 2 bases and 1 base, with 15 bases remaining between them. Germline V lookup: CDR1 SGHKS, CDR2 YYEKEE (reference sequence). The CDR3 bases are TGTGCCAGCAGCTTAGAAGCAGGACTCCGGAACACTGAAGCTTTCTTT. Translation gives CASSLEAGLRNTEAFF.

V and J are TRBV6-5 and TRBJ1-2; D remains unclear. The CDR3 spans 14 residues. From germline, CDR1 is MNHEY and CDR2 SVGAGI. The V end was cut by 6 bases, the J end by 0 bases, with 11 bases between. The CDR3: CASRKESSNYGYTF. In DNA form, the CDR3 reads TGTGCCAGCAGGAAGGAGTCTTCTAACTATGGCTACACCTTC.

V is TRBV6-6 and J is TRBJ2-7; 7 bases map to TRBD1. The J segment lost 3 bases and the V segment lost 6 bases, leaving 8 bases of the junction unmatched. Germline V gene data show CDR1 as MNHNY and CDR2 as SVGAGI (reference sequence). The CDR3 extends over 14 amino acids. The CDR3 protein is CASSQRGQYYEQYF. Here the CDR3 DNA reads TGTGCCAGCAGCCAAAGGGGACAGTACTACGAGCAGTACTTC.

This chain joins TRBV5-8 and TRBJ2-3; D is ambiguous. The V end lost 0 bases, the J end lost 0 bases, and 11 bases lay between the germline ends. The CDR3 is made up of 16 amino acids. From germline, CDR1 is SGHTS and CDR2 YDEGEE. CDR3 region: CASSLGVAGSTDTQYF. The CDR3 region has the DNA TGTGCCAGCAGCTTGGGGGTGGCAGGAAGCACAGATACGCAGTATTTT.

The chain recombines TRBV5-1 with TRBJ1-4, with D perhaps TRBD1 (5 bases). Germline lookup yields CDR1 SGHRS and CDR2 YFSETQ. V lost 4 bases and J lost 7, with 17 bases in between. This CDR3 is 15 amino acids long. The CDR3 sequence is CASSSAGTAGEKLFF. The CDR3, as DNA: TGCGCCAGCAGCAGCGCCGGGACTGCGGGTGAAAAACTGTTTTTT.

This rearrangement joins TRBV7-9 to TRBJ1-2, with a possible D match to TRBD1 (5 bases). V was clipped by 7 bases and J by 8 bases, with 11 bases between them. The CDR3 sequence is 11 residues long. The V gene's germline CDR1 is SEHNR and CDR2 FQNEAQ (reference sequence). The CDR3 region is CASTLKGGYTF. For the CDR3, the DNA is TGTGCCAGCACCCTGAAGGGGGGCTACACCTTC.

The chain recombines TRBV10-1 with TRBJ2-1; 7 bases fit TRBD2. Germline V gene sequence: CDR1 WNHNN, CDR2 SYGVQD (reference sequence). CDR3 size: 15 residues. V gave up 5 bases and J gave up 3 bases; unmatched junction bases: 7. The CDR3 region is CASSTQAGLYNEQFF. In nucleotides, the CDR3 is TGCGCCAGCAGTACACAAGCGGGGCTCTACAATGAGCAGTTCTTC.

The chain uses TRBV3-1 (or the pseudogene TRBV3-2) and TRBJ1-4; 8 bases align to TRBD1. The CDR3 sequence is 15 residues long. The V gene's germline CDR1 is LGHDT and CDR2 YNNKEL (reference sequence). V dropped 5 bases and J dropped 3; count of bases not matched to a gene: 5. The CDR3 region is CASSRRTGSNEKLFF. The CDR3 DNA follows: TGTGCCAGCAGCAGGCGGACAGGGTCTAATGAAAAACTGTTTTTT.

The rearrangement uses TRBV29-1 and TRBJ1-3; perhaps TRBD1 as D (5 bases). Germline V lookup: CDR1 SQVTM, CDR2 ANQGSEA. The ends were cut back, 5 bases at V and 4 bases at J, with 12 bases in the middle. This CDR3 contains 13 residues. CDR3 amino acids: CSVPDSPGNTIYF. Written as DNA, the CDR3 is TGCAGCGTTCCCGACAGTCCCGGAAACACCATATATTTT.

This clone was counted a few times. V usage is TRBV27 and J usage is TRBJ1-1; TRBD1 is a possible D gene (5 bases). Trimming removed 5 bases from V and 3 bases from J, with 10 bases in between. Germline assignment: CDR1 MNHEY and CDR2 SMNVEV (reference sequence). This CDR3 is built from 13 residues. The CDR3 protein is CASSLTVHTEAFF. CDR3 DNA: TGTGCCAGCAGTCTGACAGTGCACACTGAAGCTTTCTTT.

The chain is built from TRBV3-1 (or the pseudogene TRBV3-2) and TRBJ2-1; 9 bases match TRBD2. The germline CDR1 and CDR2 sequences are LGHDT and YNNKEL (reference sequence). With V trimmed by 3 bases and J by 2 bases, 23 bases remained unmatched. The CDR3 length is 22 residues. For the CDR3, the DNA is TGTGCCAGCAGCCATTCCAGTTATGGGCGAGTAGGCGGGGGGGTACCCTACAATGAGCAGTTCTTC. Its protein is CASSHSSYGRVGGGVPYNEQFF.